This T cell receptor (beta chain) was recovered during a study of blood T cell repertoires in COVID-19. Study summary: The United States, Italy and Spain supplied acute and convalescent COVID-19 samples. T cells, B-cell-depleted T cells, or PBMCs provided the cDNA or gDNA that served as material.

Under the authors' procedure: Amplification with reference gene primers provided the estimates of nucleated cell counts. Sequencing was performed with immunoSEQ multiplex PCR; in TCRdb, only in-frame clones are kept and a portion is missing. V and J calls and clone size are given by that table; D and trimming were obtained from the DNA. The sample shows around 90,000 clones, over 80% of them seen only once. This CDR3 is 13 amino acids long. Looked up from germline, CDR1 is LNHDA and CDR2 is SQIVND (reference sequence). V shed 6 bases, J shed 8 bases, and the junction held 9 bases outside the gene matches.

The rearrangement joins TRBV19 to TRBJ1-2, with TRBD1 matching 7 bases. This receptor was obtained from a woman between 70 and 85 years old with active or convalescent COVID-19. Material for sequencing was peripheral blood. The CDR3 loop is CASSKRTGEGYTF. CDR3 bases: TGTGCCAGTAGCAAACGTACAGGGGAAGGCTACACCTTC.